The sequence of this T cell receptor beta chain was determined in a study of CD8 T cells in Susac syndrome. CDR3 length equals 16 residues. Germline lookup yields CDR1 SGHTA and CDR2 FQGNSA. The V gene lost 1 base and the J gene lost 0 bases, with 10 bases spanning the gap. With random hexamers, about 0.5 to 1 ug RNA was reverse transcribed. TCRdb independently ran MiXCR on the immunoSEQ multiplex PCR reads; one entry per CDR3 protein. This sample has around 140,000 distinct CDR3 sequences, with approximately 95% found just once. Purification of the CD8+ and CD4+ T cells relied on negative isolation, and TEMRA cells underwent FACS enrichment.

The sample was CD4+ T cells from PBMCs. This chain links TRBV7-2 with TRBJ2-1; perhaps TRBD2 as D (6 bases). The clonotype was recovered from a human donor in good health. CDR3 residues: CASSLEVGGSYNEQFF. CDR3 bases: TGTGCCAGCAGCTTAGAAGTGGGAGGCTCCTACAATGAGCAGTTCTTC.